This T cell receptor beta chain came from a study of CD8+ T cells in alopecia areata. Across the study: Those treated were given oral tofacitinib at 5 to 10 mg twice daily. Findings and caveats of the study: Within the top 100, expanded CD8+ clones significantly decreased with tofacitinib, as did scalp clonality.

Treatment described: oral pan-JAK inhibitor, 5-10 mg twice daily. Alopecia areata patients had lesional scalp punch biopsies and peripheral blood taken from them. PBMCs yielded sorted CD4+ and CD8+ T cells. The authors extracted RNA and reverse transcribed it into cDNA as the sequencing template. Sequencing was performed with immunoSEQ multiplex PCR; in TCRdb, only in-frame clones are kept and a portion is missing. The profile shows 120,000 or so clones, over 55% of them singletons. This clone has at least ten counts. Its cognate antigen is unknown. Specimen: CD4+ T cells sorted from blood, collected at week 4, from a patient treated with tofacitinib. This TCR came from a human donor with alopecia areata.

The CDR3 DNA reads TGTGCCAGCAGCCTCAGGACAGGGGGCAATCAGCCCCAGCATTTT. It encodes CASSLRTGGNQPQHF. The rearrangement joins TRBV5-4 to TRBJ1-5; TRBD1 matches 9 bases. After removal of 4 bases from V and 2 bases from J, the junction contained 4 bases not matched to a gene. The length of the CDR3 is 15 residues. CDR1 is SGHNT and CDR2 is YYREEE in the germline V gene (reference sequence).